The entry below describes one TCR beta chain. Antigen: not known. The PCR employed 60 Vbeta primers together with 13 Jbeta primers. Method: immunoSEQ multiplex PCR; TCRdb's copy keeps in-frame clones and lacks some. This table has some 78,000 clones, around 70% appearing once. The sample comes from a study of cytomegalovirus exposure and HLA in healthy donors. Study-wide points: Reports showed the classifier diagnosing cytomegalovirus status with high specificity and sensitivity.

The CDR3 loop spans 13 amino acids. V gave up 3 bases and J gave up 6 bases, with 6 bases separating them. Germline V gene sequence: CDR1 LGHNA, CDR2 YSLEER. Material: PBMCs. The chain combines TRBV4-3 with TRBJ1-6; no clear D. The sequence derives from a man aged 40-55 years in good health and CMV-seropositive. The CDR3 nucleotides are TGCGCCAGCAGCCAGGACTCTAATTCACCCCTCCACTTT. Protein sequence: CASSQDSNSPLHF.